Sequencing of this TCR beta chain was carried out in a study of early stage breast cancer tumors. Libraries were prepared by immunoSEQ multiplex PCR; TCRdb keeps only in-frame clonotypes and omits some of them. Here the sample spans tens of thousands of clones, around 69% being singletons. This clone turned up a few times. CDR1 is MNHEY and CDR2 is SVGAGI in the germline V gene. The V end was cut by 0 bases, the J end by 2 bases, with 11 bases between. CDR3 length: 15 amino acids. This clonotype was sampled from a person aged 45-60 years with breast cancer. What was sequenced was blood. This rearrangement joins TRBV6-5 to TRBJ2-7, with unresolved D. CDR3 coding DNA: TGTGCCAGCAGTTACTCGACGTACGGAGCCTACGAGCAGTACTTC. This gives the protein CASSYSTYGAYEQYF.